This T cell receptor (beta chain) was documented in a study of CD8 T cells in Susac syndrome. Random hexamers primed reverse transcription of roughly 0.5 to 1 ug RNA. An immunoSEQ multiplex PCR generated amplified TCR beta CDR3 products spanning 54 Vbeta and 13 Jbeta. TCRdb re-called the immunoSEQ multiplex PCR reads with MiXCR, one entry per CDR3 protein. The table records more than 200,000 distinct CDR3 sequences, 92% of them present only once. In blood CD8+ and CD4+ T cells, TCR beta underwent sequencing. The sequencing sample was made of CD8+ T cells from PBMCs. The TCR comes from a human donor with multiple sclerosis.

The CDR3 sequence: CASSYSTQFGTEAFF. The CDR3 bases are TGTGCCAGCAGTTACTCGACCCAGTTCGGTACTGAAGCTTTCTTT. V and J are TRBV6-5 and TRBJ1-1; D remains unclear. In germline, CDR1 is MNHEY, CDR2 SVGAGI. CDR3 length equals 15 residues. Trimming stripped 0 bases from V and 5 bases from J, with 13 bases between.